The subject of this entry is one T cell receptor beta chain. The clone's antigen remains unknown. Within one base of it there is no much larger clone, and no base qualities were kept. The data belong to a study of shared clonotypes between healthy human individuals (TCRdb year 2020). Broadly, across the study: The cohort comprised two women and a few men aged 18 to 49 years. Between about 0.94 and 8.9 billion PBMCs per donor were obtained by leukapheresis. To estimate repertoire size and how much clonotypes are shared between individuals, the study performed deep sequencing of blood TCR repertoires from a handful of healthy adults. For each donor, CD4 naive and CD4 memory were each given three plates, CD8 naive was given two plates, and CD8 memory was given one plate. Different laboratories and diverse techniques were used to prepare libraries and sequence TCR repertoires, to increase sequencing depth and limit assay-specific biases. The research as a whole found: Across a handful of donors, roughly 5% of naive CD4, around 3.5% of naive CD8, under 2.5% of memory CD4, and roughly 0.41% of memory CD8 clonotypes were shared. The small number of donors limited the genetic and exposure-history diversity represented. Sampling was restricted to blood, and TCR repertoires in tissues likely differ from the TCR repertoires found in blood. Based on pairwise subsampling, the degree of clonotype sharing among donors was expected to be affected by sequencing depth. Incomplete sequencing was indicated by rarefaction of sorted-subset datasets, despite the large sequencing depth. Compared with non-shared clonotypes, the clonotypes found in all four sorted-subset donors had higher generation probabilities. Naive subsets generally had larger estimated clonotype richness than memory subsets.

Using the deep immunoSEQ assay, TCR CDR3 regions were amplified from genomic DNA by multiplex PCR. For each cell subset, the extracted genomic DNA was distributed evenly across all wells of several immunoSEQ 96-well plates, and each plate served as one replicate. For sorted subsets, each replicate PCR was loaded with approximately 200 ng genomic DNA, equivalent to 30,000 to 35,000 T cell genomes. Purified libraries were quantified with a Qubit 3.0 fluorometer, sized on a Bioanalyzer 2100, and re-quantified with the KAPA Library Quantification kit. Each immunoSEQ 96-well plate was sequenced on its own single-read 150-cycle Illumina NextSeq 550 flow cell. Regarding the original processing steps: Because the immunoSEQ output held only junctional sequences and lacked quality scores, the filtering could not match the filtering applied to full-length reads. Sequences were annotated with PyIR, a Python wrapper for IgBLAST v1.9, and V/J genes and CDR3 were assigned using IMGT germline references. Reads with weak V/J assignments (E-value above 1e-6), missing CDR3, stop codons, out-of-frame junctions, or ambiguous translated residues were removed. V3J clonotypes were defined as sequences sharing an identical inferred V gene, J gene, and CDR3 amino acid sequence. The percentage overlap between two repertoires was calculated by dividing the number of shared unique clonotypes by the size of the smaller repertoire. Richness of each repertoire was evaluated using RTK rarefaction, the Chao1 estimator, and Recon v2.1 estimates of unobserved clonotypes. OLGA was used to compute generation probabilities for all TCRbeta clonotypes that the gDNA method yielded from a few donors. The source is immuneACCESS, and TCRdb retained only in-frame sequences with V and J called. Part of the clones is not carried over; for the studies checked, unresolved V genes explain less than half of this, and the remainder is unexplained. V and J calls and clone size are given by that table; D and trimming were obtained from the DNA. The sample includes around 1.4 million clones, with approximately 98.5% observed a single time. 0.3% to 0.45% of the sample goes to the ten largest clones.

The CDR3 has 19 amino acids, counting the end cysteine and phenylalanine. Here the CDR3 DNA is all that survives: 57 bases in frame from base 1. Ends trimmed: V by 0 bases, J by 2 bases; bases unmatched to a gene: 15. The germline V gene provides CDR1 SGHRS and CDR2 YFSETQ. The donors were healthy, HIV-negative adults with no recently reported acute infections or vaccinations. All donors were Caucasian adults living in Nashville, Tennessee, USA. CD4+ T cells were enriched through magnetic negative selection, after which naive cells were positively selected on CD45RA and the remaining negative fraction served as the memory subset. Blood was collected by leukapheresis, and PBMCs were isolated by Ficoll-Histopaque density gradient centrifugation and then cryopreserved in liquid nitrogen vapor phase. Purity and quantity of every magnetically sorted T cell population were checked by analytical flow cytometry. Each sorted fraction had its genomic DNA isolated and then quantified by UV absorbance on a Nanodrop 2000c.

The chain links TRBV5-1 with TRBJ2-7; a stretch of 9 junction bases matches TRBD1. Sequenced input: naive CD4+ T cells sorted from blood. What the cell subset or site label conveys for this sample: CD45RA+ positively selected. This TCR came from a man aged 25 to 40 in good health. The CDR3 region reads CASSLAVSPHRGLAYEQYF. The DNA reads TGCGCCAGCAGCTTGGCCGTCTCCCCGCACAGGGGGCTCGCCTACGAGCAGTACTTC. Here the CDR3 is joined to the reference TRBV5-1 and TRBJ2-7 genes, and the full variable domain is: KAGVTQTPRYLIKTRGQQVTLSCSPISGHRSVSWYQQTPGQGLQFLFEYFSETQRNKGNFPGRFSGRQFSNSRSEMNVSTLELGDSALYLCASSLAVSPHRGLAYEQYFGPGTRLTVT.